This TCR beta chain was profiled in a study of T cells in women clearing cervical HPV infection. At the level of the study: Controls were women whose single incident HPV16 infection cleared within 12 months without precancer or cancer. Blood came at first lesion visit for cases, post-clearance for controls. Study outcomes and limitations: Controls had more TRBV6-7 (about 0.15%) than cases (approximately 0.11%).

CDR1 is MNHNS and CDR2 is SASEGT in the germline V gene. V shed 4 bases and J shed 2 bases, with 5 bases lying between them. The CDR3 sequence is 13 residues long. In the case of this clone: The target antigen is unknown. The CDR3 end falls 3 residues outside the read, so it is completed with the germline J gene.

TCRdb's table, derived via immunoSEQ multiplex PCR, lists solely in-frame clones and lacks some. This listing includes roughly 40,000 clones. This clonotype was sampled from a woman aged 18 to 75 with a cervical HPV16 infection that either progressed to CIN3+ or cleared (not recorded which). Sequencing was performed on blood buffy coat. The chain combines TRBV6-1 with TRBJ1-4; perhaps TRBD1 as D (5 bases). CDR3 amino acids: CASSGQTNEKLFF. Partial CDR3 DNA: TGTGCCAGCAGTGGACAGACTAATGAAAAA.